This entry is about one TCR beta chain. It lacks a known antigen. Base qualities were left out, and no much larger clone turns up one base away. Genomic DNA was extracted from sorted cells with the Quick-DNA Microprep Kit. TCRbeta DNA was amplified with the immunoSEQ hsTCRbeta kit following the manufacturer's protocol. An Illumina MiSeq instrument was used to sequence the TCRbeta libraries. The authors processed their data as follows. Removing out-of-frame sequences left a few million distinct TCRbeta sequences, an average of roughly 68,000 per individual. Each individual was scored using the number of some 160 previously reported CMV-associated TCRbeta sequences that the individual carried and the total number of productive distinct TCRbeta sequences. A beta-binomial model was reimplemented in Python, and scikit-learn random forests with default parameters were trained on data from the US cohort. Classifier performance on the Belgian cohort was summarized as median AUC with percentile confidence intervals over 10,000 bootstrap iterations. TCRdb mirrors the immuneACCESS table, restricted to in-frame sequences. Some clones are absent from its copies; in checked studies, under half trace to an unresolved V gene, and the reason for the others is unknown. V and J calls and clone size are copied from that table; D and trimming were computed from the DNA. Counted in this sample were about 56,000 clones; about 80% of them appeared once. The top ten clones comprise roughly 0.4% of the sample.

A FACSAria II was used to sort memory CD4+ T cells, defined as single viable CD3+CD4+CD8-CD45RO+ cells. To determine CMV serostatus, a Roche Elecsys assay was used that detects serum IgG against CMV pp150, pp28, p38 and p52. After the samples were thawed, total CD4+ T cells were enriched through positive selection using CD4 magnetic microbeads. Samples originated from another study that specifically interrogated the CD4+ T cell memory repertoire. Following standard operating procedures, peripheral blood mononuclear cells were isolated and cryopreserved, while serum was kept at -80 degrees C. The staining relied on CD3-PerCP (BW264/56), CD4-APC (RPA-T4), CD45RO-PE (UCHT1) and CD8-Pacific Orange (3B5) antibodies, and Sytox blue was used to exclude non-viable cells. The data derive from a study of memory CD4+ T cells and cytomegalovirus serostatus (dated by TCRdb to between 2017 and 2020). Broadly, across the study: A total of roughly 33 healthy Belgian adults, of whom 9 were CMV seropositive and about 25 were CMV seronegative, were included in the cohort. CD4+ memory TCRbeta repertoires of a Belgian cohort with known cytomegalovirus serostatus were sequenced in order to replicate a published TCR-based CMV serostatus classifier. The paper as a whole reports these results and caveats: On the Belgian cohort, the classifier built on the original framework reached a median bootstrapped AUC of about 0.95, with a 95% CI of 0.76-1.00. Among the 150 to 200 previously reported CMV-associated TCRbeta sequences, 67 showed up in the CD4+ memory repertoires, with each one found in between one and five individuals. Only CD4+CD45RO+ memory cells were sequenced, in contrast to the original study, which included naive and memory CD4+ and CD8+ populations. The results were interpreted as suggesting that the CMV-associated TCR signature is mostly present in the CD4+ memory repertoire. CMV serostatus prediction reached a median bootstrapped AUC of about 0.94 with the original framework and 0.91 with a US-trained random forest.

Reading from cysteine to phenylalanine, the CDR3 counts 15 amino acids. The sequence is cut down to CDR3 DNA, 45 bases in frame from base 1. Trimming leaves V shorter by 5 bases and J shorter by 7 bases, with the junction holding 9 bases beyond the gene matches. Sequences SGHAT (CDR1) and FQDESV (CDR2) are obtained from the germline V gene (reference sequence). The chain couples TRBV11-1 to TRBJ2-2, with TRBD1 matching 8 junction bases. The sequenced sample was memory CD4+ T cells from blood. This clonotype originated in an adult in good health and CMV-seronegative. The sequenced DNA: TGTGCCAGCAGCCGTAGACAGGGGCAAAGCGGGGAGCTGTTTTTT. Its amino acids are CASSRRQGQSGELFF.